This T cell receptor (beta chain) comes out of a study of T cells in Graves' hyperthyroidism and ophthalmopathy. Amplification yielded TCR beta CDR3 regions, with RNA transcripts as the source. First-round RT-PCR with HTBI primers amplified the TCR CDR3 region. TCRdb reprocessed the multiplex PCR reads via MiXCR and lists one record per CDR3 protein. The data show roughly 800,000 distinct CDR3 sequences, with over 35% seen just once and more than 7% held by the top ten. This clonotype was counted ten times or more. This TCR derives from a man aged 18 to 29 with Graves' hyperthyroidism. The sample was blood.

The CDR3 reads CAISVTTALGGEPQHF. The CDR3 region has the DNA TGTGCCATCAGTGTGACGACAGCGCTCGGAGGGGAGCCCCAGCATTTT. The V gene is TRBV10-3, the J gene TRBJ1-5; TRBD1 is a possible D gene (5 bases). Germline CDR1 reads ENHRY; CDR2 reads SYGVKD. The CDR3 totals 16 residues. The V end lost 4 bases, the J end lost 8 bases, and 21 bases lay between the germline ends.